Listed here are 20 T cell receptor beta chains from one sample, sequenced in a study of CD8+CD57+ T cells in acquired aplastic anemia. TCR beta VDJ combinations and CDR3 sequences were profiled from genomic DNA. TCRdb used MiXCR to reprocess the reads, holding one entry per CDR3 protein. Among about 270,000 distinct CDR3 sequences, 50% to 70% were seen once, and the ten largest hold 6.5% to 10%. Sequenced input: sorted CD4+, CD8+, or CD8+CD57+ T cells (not recorded which) from PBMCs. Receptor source: a human donor with severe aplastic anemia or a healthy control (not recorded which).

Comment on this clonotype: The junction and the germline gene differ at one end; a read error may be behind it. In DNA, the CDR3 is TGTGCCAGCAGCTTAGTGACCAGCCCCGATTTGCACGAGCAATTCTTC. Residues: CASSLVTSPDLHEQFF. The chain has TRBV7-8 and TRBJ2-1; D gene uncertain. This CDR3 spans 16 amino acids. The germline V gene has CDR1 SGHVS and CDR2 FQNEAQ.

The genes are TRBV7-2 and TRBJ1-6; 8 nucleotides agree with TRBD1. The CDR3 extends over 17 amino acids. Germline lookup yields CDR1 SGHTA and CDR2 FQGNSA. V shed 4 bases and J 10 bases; nucleotides not matched to a gene: 15. For the CDR3, the DNA is TGTGCCAGCAGCTCCCGGGGGGGGCAGGGGGCGCGATCACCCCTCCACTTT. Protein: CASSSRGGQGARSPLHF.

This clonotype has only one observation. The CDR3 protein is CASRQGSKTQYF. DNA of the CDR3: TGTGCCAGCAGACAGGGCTCGAAGACCCAGTACTTC. The chain employs TRBV10-3 and TRBJ2-5, with 7 bases matching TRBD1. This CDR3 is built from 12 residues. The V gene end was trimmed by 10 bases and the J gene end by 6 bases; junction bases not matched to a gene: 8. In germline, CDR1 is ENHRY, CDR2 SYGVKD.

The chain recombines TRBV29-1 with TRBJ2-7, with 8 bases that match TRBD2. J was trimmed by 5 bases and V by 6 bases; bases with no gene match: 18. CDR1 and CDR2 from the germline V gene are SQVTM and ANQGSEA. The CDR3 has 16 amino acids. CDR3 coding DNA: TGCAGCGTCGGGCATAGAGCAGCGGGGGCGAGGAACGAGCAGTACTTC. Translating it yields CSVGHRAAGARNEQYF.

This clonotype was seen a handful of times. Here the CDR3 reads CSARDQGGRTDTQYF. CDR3 bases: TGCAGTGCTAGAGATCAGGGGGGACGCACAGATACGCAGTATTTT. The rearrangement links TRBV20-1 to TRBJ2-3, with D maybe TRBD1 (7 bases). V was shortened by 0 bases and J by 1 base, with 11 bases between the two germline ends. The CDR3 is made up of 15 amino acids. Germline-derived CDR1 and CDR2 are DFQATT and SNEGSKA (reference sequence).

The chain has TRBV9 and TRBJ2-7, with 9 bases aligning to TRBD1. Germline lookup yields CDR1 SGDLS and CDR2 YYNGEE. V shed 0 bases and J 3 bases; nucleotides not matched to a gene: 4. The CDR3 loop spans 15 amino acids. DNA for the CDR3: TGTGCCAGCAGCGTAGCATGGACAGGGGACTACGAGCAGTACTTC. Amino acid sequence: CASSVAWTGDYEQYF.

In its sample, this clonotype was seen a few times. The V and J genes are TRBV20-1 and TRBJ2-5; 10 bases fit TRBD2. The CDR3 is made up of 14 amino acids. From germline, CDR1 is DFQATT and CDR2 SNEGSKA (reference sequence). V dropped 6 bases and J dropped 1; count of bases not matched to a gene: 5. CDR3 bases: TGCAGTGCCCATTGGACTAGCGGCCAAGAGACCCAGTACTTC. Its protein product is CSAHWTSGQETQYF.

The genes are TRBV29-1 and TRBJ2-2, with D possibly matching TRBD2 (7 bases). This CDR3 is 15 amino acids long. Germline V gene lookup returns CDR1 SQVTM and CDR2 ANQGSEA. V lost 8 bases to trimming and J lost 7 bases, with 23 bases between them. This chain's CDR3 is CSTRGKGGGGGELFF. The CDR3 coding sequence is TGCAGCACGCGAGGCAAAGGAGGGGGGGGCGGGGAGCTGTTTTTT.

V gene TRBV7-2 combines with J gene TRBJ2-3; 11 positions agree with TRBD2. Germline V lookup: CDR1 SGHTA, CDR2 FQGNSA. The CDR3 runs to 17 residues. V lost 5 bases to trimming and J lost 6 bases; unmatched junction nucleotides: 13. CDR3 protein: CASSPSGLAAWGDTQYF. In DNA form, the CDR3 reads TGTGCCAGCAGCCCCTCGGGACTAGCGGCGTGGGGCGATACGCAGTATTTT.

The rearrangement links TRBV2 to TRBJ1-5; perhaps TRBD1 as D (5 bases). Per the germline V gene, CDR1 is SNHLY and CDR2 is FYNNEI. V was shortened by 6 bases and J by 8 bases, with 14 bases between the two germline ends. This CDR3 has 13 amino acids. In DNA, the CDR3 is TGTGCCAGCAGCCTAGGGACGATCAAGCCCCAGCATTTT. It yields the protein CASSLGTIKPQHF.

V and J are TRBV7-3 and TRBJ1-2; possibly TRBD1 for D (5 bases). V was shortened by 4 bases and J by 5 bases, with 11 bases between the two germline ends. The CDR3 length is 13 residues. Per the germline V gene, CDR1 is SGHTA and CDR2 is FQGTGA. The CDR3 DNA sequence: TGTGCCAGCAGCTCTCAACCAGGGTATGGCTACACCTTC. Its translation: CASSSQPGYGYTF.

This clonotype was seen at least ten times. The genes are TRBV12-3 or TRBV12-4 and TRBJ1-4; 7 nucleotides align to TRBD1. After removal of 7 bases from V and 10 bases from J, the junction contained 9 bases not matched to a gene. This CDR3 is 13 amino acids long. The CDR3 DNA reads TGTGCCAGCAACCAGGGGGGCTTGGGAAAACTGTTTTTT. Translated: CASNQGGLGKLFF.

This clonotype was found many times. The chain links TRBV7-2 to TRBJ2-7; a weak D match, TRBD2 (6 bases). The CDR3 runs to 13 residues. CDR1 is SGHTA and CDR2 is FQGNSA in the germline V gene. V lost 5 bases and J lost 2, with 10 bases in between. The CDR3 is CASSRTTPYEQYF. DNA for the CDR3: TGTGCCAGCAGCCGGACTACTCCCTACGAGCAGTACTTC.

CDR3 nucleotide sequence: TGTGCCAGCAGCCTGACAGGGAGCGGGACAACCGGGACCCAGTACTTC. Amino acid sequence: CASSLTGSGTTGTQYF. This chain connects TRBV10-3 to TRBJ2-5; tentatively, D is TRBD1 or TRBD2 (7 bases each). CDR3 length equals 16 residues. Trimming cost V 10 bases and J 7 bases, with 28 bases left between them. CDR1 and CDR2 (germline): ENHRY, SYGVKD.

This clonotype occurred many times. The chain couples TRBV12-3 or TRBV12-4 to TRBJ1-1, with 11 bases fitting TRBD1. The CDR3 is 15 residues long. Trimming took 6 bases from V and 0 from J; bases not matched to a gene: 3. The CDR3 DNA follows: TGTGCCAGCAGGTGGGACAGGGGGATGAACACTGAAGCTTTCTTT. Translated: CASRWDRGMNTEAFF.

The CDR3 DNA sequence: TGCAGTGGCGTTTCCGGGACTAGCGGGACCTACGAGCAGTACTTC. Translated, it gives CSGVSGTSGTYEQYF. The V gene is TRBV20-1, the J gene TRBJ2-7; 13 bases agree with TRBD2. CDR3 length equals 15 residues. V was pared by 7 bases and J by 2 bases, with 8 bases of the junction left unmatched. The germline CDR1 and CDR2 sequences are DFQATT and SNEGSKA (reference sequence).

This chain connects TRBV10-3 to TRBJ2-1; 15 bases line up with TRBD2. The CDR3 runs 20 residues. The germline CDR1 and CDR2 sequences are ENHRY and SYGVKD. With V trimmed by 7 bases and J by 0 bases, 13 bases remained unmatched. This chain's CDR3 is CAIKRNGLAGGTTSYNEQFF. CDR3 in DNA: TGTGCCATCAAACGAAACGGACTAGCGGGGGGGACAACCTCCTACAATGAGCAGTTCTTC.

The chain carries TRBV2 and TRBJ1-1; no clear D gene. The germline gives CDR1 SNHLY, CDR2 FYNNEI. V lost 7 bases, J lost 0 bases, and 12 bases lay in between. The CDR3 extends over 14 amino acids. CDR3 protein: CASTAGRLNTEAFF. CDR3 nucleotide sequence: TGTGCCAGCACCGCGGGCAGGCTGAACACTGAAGCTTTCTTT.

This clonotype was picked up many times. The chain is built from TRBV7-9 and TRBJ2-1; D is undetermined. V gave up 0 bases and J gave up 2 bases, with 14 bases separating them. The CDR3 is 17 residues long. Germline-derived CDR1 and CDR2 are SEHNR and FQNEAQ (reference sequence). The CDR3 sequence is CASSLAVGRRTYNEQFF. The CDR3 nucleotides read TGTGCCAGCAGCTTAGCCGTAGGGCGGCGAACCTACAATGAGCAGTTCTTC.

This clonotype was observed at least ten times. This sequence joins TRBV5-1 and TRBJ2-7; the match to TRBD1 covers 9 bases. Germline CDR1 and CDR2: SGHRS and YFSETQ. V shed 8 bases, J shed 6 bases, and the junction held 12 bases outside the gene matches. The CDR3 extends over 14 amino acids. CDR3 loop: CASRTGTGSLEQYF. In DNA, the CDR3 is TGCGCCAGTCGGACCGGGACAGGGTCCCTCGAGCAGTACTTC.